One sample yielded the 8 T cell receptor beta chains listed below, sequenced in a study of blood T cells in healthy people across ages. Primers used in a second PCR of about 6 to 11 cycles were a sample-barcoded 5' primer and a J-beta primer mix. One entry per CDR3 protein results from TCRdb running MiXCR on the 5' RACE reads. The sample yields around 1,900,000 distinct CDR3 sequences, roughly two fifths seen once. Source material: blood. These receptors originate from a human donor in good health.

This clonotype was seen a few times. The chain employs TRBV6-1 and TRBJ2-1; 14 nucleotides agree with TRBD2. Trimming removed 6 bases from V and 7 bases from J; junction bases left unmatched: 17. CDR1 and CDR2 from the germline V gene are MNHNS and SASEGT. There are 19 residues in the CDR3. This CDR3 reads CASSHLAARLAGGRNEQFF. The CDR3, as DNA: TGTGCCAGCAGCCACCTCGCAGCCCGACTAGCGGGGGGGCGGAATGAGCAGTTCTTC.

In this sample, this clonotype turned up a few times. The gene calls are TRBV7-2 and TRBJ2-3; TRBD2 agrees at 11 bases. This CDR3 has 15 residues. The junction had 8 bases not matched to a gene; V was cut back by 5 bases and J by 7 bases. Germline V gene lookup returns CDR1 SGHTA and CDR2 FQGNSA. In DNA form, the CDR3 reads TGTGCCAGCAGCATTAGCGGGGGGGTTGAGTATACGCAGTATTTT. Protein: CASSISGGVEYTQYF. Drawing the rest from reference TRBV7-2 and TRBJ2-3, the complete variable domain is GAGVSQSPSNKVTEKGKDVELRCDPISGHTALYWYRQSLGQGLEFLIYFQGNSAPDKSGLPSDRFSAERTGGSVSTLTIQRTQQEDSAVYLCASSISGGVEYTQYFGPGTRLTVL.

This chain uses TRBV6-5 with TRBJ2-7; the D is unclear. Trimming pared 6 bases from V and 1 base from J, leaving 10 bases between. The length of the CDR3 is 13 residues. The germline gives CDR1 MNHEY, CDR2 SVGAGI. CDR3 coding DNA: TGTGCCAGCAGATCCGACACATCCTACGAGCAGTACTTC. It is translated as CASRSDTSYEQYF.

In its sample, this clonotype was seen once. The gene calls are TRBV7-9 and TRBJ2-4; 8 nucleotides agree with TRBD2. The CDR3 spans 16 residues. Germline lookup yields CDR1 SEHNR and CDR2 FQNEAQ (reference sequence). V lost 1 base and J lost 1; bases outside the gene matches: 3. The CDR3 protein is CASSLVRGGAKNIQYF. CDR3 DNA: TGTGCCAGCAGCTTAGTCCGGGGGGGTGCCAAAAACATTCAGTACTTC.

V gene TRBV20-1 combines with J gene TRBJ1-1; TRBD1 is a possible D gene (5 bases). The CDR3 length is 14 residues. The germline V gene encodes CDR1 DFQATT and CDR2 SNEGSKA (reference sequence). The germline V and J ends were trimmed by 2 bases and 4 bases, with 14 bases remaining between them. CDR3 sequence (DNA): TGCAGTGCTAGAAAGGGGCGCGGACCCACTGAAGCTTTCTTT. Residues: CSARKGRGPTEAFF.

This clonotype appeared a few times. The chain links TRBV7-2 to TRBJ2-5; D gene ambiguous. This CDR3 is 16 amino acids long. With 1 base removed from V and 5 bases from J, the gap between germline ends came to 17 bases. Germline V gene sequence: CDR1 SGHTA, CDR2 FQGNSA. Written as DNA, the CDR3 is TGTGCCAGCAGCTTAGTAGGCGAGGACCCTGGGGAGACCCAGTACTTC. This encodes CASSLVGEDPGETQYF.

About this clonotype: This may arise from a read error, as a much more abundant clone is one base away. This chain uses TRBV28 with TRBJ1-2, with D unclear. Deletions cut 8 bases from V and 2 bases from J, with 9 bases between. Germline V gene lookup returns CDR1 MDHEN and CDR2 SYDVKM. The CDR3 spans 12 residues. CDR3 in DNA: TGTGCCAGCGGTTACGGGAACTATGGCTACACCTTC. Translated, it gives CASGYGNYGYTF.

The chain carries TRBV6-2 or TRBV6-3 and TRBJ2-1; D is ambiguous. The CDR3 has 17 residues. Trimming took 0 bases from V and 2 from J, leaving 14 bases between them. Germline V gene sequence: CDR1 MNHEY, CDR2 SVGEGT. CDR3 coding DNA: TGTGCCAGCAGTTACTCTCTTCGACTTACTACCTACAATGAGCAGTTCTTC. Its protein product is CASSYSLRLTTYNEQFF.